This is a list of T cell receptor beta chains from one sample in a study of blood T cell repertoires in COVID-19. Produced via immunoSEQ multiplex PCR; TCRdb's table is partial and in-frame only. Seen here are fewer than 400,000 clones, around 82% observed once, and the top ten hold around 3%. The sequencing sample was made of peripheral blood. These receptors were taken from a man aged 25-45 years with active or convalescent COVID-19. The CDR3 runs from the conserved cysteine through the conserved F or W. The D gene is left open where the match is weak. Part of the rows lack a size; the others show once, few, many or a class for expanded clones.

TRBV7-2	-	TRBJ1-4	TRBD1	TGTGCCAGCAGCCCAGAGACAGGGACCGATGAAAAACTGTTTTTT	CASSPETGTDEKLFF
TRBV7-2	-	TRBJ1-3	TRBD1	TGTGCCAGCAGCACGACAGGGGCTGGAAACACCATATATTTT	CASSTTGAGNTIYF
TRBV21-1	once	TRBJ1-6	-	TGTGCCAGCAGCAAAGATCAGGTAAGCTCCTATAATTCACCCCTCCACTTT	CASSKDQVSSYNSPLHF
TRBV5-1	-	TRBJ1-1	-	TGCGCCAGCAGCCCCGGACCCGGATGGGACTCAATGAACACTGAAGCTTTCTTT	CASSPGPGWDSMNTEAFF
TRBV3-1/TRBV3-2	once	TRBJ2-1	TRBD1	TGTGCCAGCAGCCAAGATCGCCCCATGGACAGGAAGTTCTTC	CASSQDRPMDRKFF
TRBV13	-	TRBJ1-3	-	TGTGCCAGCAGCTCAGGGTTCACTGGAAACACCATATATTTT	CASSSGFTGNTIYF
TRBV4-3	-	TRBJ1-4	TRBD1	TGCGCCAGCAGCGGCCGGGACAGGGGAAAACTGTTTTTT	CASSGRDRGKLFF
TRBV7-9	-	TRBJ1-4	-	TGTGCCAGCAGCTTCAGTCAGAAGAATGAAAAACTGTTTTTT	CASSFSQKNEKLFF
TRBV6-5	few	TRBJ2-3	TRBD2	TGTGCCAGCAAATCAGCGGGGGCTTACACAGATACGCAGTATTTT	CASKSAGAYTDTQYF
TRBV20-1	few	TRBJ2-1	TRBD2	TGCAGTGCTAGTCTAGCGGACCCCTTGGATGAGCAGTTCTTC	CSASLADPLDEQFF
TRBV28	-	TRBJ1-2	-	TGTGCCAGCAAAGGAATGGGCAGGAACTATGGCTACACCTTC	CASKGMGRNYGYTF
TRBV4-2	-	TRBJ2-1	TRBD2	TGTGCCAGCAGCCAGGATAGCGGGAGGGCCGACAATGAGCAGTTCTTC	CASSQDSGRADNEQFF
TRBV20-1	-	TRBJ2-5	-	TGCAGTGCCACCCAACTCGTTCAGTACTTC	CSATQLVQYF
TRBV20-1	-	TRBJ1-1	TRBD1	TGCATGGGAACAGGGGGCACTGAAGCTTTCTTT	CMGTGGTEAFF
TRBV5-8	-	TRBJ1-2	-	TGTGCCAGCGGTATAGGGGGTGACTATGGCTACACCTTC	CASGIGGDYGYTF
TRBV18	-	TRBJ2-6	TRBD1	TGTGCCAGCTCACTCCTCCCTCCGACAGGGGCACTTCCCTCTGGGGCCAACGTCCTGACTTTC	CASSLLPPTGALPSGANVLTF
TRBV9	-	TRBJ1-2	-	TGTGCCAGCAGCGTAGAGGGGGTAGGTGGCTATGGCTACACCTTC	CASSVEGVGGYGYTF
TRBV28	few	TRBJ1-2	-	TGTGCCAGCAGTTTTCAGGGCTATGGCTACACCTTC	CASSFQGYGYTF
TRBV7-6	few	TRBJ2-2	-	TGTGCCAGCAGCTTAGGCCAGGTCAGGACCGGGGAGCTGTTTTTT	CASSLGQVRTGELFF
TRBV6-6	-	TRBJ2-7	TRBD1	TGTGCCAGCAGTACCACCGGGACAGGGAATCGCGAGCAGTACTTC	CASSTTGTGNREQYF
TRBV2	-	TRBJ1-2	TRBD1	TGTGCCAGCACCAGACAGGGGGCGGCCAACTATGGCTACACCTTC	CASTRQGAANYGYTF
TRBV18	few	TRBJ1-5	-	TGTGCCAGCTCAGCTACTAATGGAGGGGCAAATCAGCCCCAGCATTTT	CASSATNGGANQPQHF